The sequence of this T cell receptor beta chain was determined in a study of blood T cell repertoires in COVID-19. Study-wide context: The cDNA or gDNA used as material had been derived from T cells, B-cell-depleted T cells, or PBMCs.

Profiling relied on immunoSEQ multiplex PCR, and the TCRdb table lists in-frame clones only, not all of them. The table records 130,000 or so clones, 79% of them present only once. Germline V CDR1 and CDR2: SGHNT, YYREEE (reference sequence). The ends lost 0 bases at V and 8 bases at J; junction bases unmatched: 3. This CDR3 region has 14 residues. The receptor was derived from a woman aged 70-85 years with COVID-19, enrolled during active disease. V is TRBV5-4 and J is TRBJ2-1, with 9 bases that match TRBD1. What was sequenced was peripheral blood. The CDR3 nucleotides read TGTGCCAGCAGCTTGGGGACAGGGGCCCATGAGCAGTTCTTC. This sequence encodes CASSLGTGAHEQFF.